This T cell receptor (beta chain) was identified in a study of blood T cell repertoires in COVID-19. Study details: The samples span acute and convalescent COVID-19 from the United States, Italy and Spain. Nucleic acid was either cDNA or gDNA, and it came from T cells, B-cell-depleted T cells, or PBMCs.

Per the original data handling: Amplification of reference gene primers provided the estimated nucleated cell counts. Sequencing used immunoSEQ multiplex PCR; TCRdb keeps in-frame clones, though not all of them. The V and J calls and clone size were taken over from that table, and D and trimming were inferred from the DNA. The table shows under 130,000 clones, with about four fifths occurring only once. This TCR came from an older man with acute or convalescent COVID-19. Source material: peripheral blood.

CDR3 nucleotides: TGTGCCATCAGTCAACAGGGGGCGGCCAAAGAGACCCAGTACTTC. This sequence encodes CAISQQGAAKETQYF. The rearrangement joins TRBV10-3 to TRBJ2-5, with 9 positions matching TRBD1. CDR1 is ENHRY and CDR2 is SYGVKD in the germline V gene. J gave up 3 bases and V 5 bases, and 7 bases lay outside the gene matches. This CDR3 has 15 amino acids.